Following are 11 T cell receptor beta chains from one sample sequenced in a study of blood T cell repertoires in COVID-19. The assay was immunoSEQ multiplex PCR, and TCRdb's table has in-frame clones only and misses some. The data hold roughly 350,000 clones, with about 85% observed a single time. Sequencing was done on a sample of peripheral blood. The receptor set was obtained from a woman aged 18-35 years with acute or convalescent COVID-19.

This clone was seen once. The chain links TRBV11-2 to TRBJ1-1; weak D call: TRBD1 (5 bases). CDR3 length: 13 amino acids. CDR1 SGHAT and CDR2 FQNNGV come from the germline V gene. Between the trimmed V and J ends, which lost 6 bases and 3 bases, there was a span of 11 bases. Here the CDR3 DNA reads TGTGCCAGCAGTACCCAGGGTGACACTGAAGCTTTCTTT. It is translated as CASSTQGDTEAFF.

CDR3 loop: CASSDYTDTQYF. CDR3 DNA: TGTGCCAGCAGCGACTATACAGATACGCAGTATTTT. The chain carries TRBV9 and TRBJ2-3; D is ambiguous. V lost 3 bases and J lost 3, with 5 bases in between. Germline CDR1 SGDLS, CDR2 YYNGEE. This CDR3 spans 12 amino acids. Using reference TRBV9 and TRBJ2-3 for the parts outside the CDR3, the full variable domain is DSGVTQTPKHLITATGQRVTLRCSPRSGDLSVYWYQQSLDQGLQFLIQYYNGEERAKGNILERFSAQQFPDLHSELNLSSLELGDSALYFCASSDYTDTQYFGPGTRLTVL.

The V call is TRBV12-5, the J call TRBJ2-7, with a tentative D call TRBD2 (5 bases). The V end was cut by 6 bases, the J end by 1 base, with 13 bases between. Germline V gene sequence: CDR1 LGHNT, CDR2 FRNRAP. CDR3 length equals 14 residues. The CDR3 region is CASGAGLDSYEQYF. CDR3 in DNA: TGTGCTAGTGGAGCCGGACTCGATTCCTACGAGCAGTACTTC.

This clone was found a few times. The genes are TRBV27 and TRBJ2-1; 8 bases are a match to TRBD2. Germline V gene sequence: CDR1 MNHEY, CDR2 SMNVEV (reference sequence). This CDR3 comprises 16 residues. Unmatched junction bases numbered 14, after V lost 5 bases and J lost 8 bases. This CDR3 is CASSKTGGPGADEQFF. CDR3 nucleotides: TGTGCCAGCAGTAAGACGGGAGGGCCGGGGGCGGATGAGCAGTTCTTC.

The chain links TRBV9 to TRBJ1-1; perhaps TRBD1 as D (5 bases). The germline V gene encodes CDR1 SGDLS and CDR2 YYNGEE. The CDR3 sequence is 13 residues long. The germline V and J ends were trimmed by 3 bases and 8 bases, with 14 bases remaining between them. CDR3 in amino acids: CASSEDTWSEAFF. For the CDR3, the DNA is TGTGCCAGCAGCGAGGACACCTGGTCAGAAGCTTTCTTT.

The chain employs TRBV19 and TRBJ2-7, with TRBD1 matching 8 bases. The CDR3 contains 11 residues. The J segment lost 5 bases and the V segment lost 9 bases, leaving 3 bases of the junction unmatched. Germline V gene lookup returns CDR1 LNHDA and CDR2 SQIVND (reference sequence). The CDR3 region is CASQGAHEQYF. The CDR3 nucleotides read TGTGCCAGCCAGGGGGCCCACGAGCAGTACTTC.

The rearrangement joins TRBV18 to TRBJ2-1, with D possibly being TRBD2 (6 bases). The length of the CDR3 is 14 residues. CDR1 and CDR2 from the germline V gene are KGHSH and LQKENI. The V end lost 3 bases, the J end lost 8 bases, and 14 bases lay between the germline ends. The CDR3 region has the DNA TGTGCCAGCTCACCTCGGGACTCGCCATATGAGCAGTTCTTC. As protein: CASSPRDSPYEQFF.

The chain is built from TRBV6-2 or TRBV6-3 and TRBJ1-3; weak D call: TRBD1 (5 bases). The V and J ends lost 5 bases and 0 bases respectively, with 5 bases between them. This CDR3 has 13 amino acids. CDR1 MNHEY and CDR2 SVGEGT come from the germline V gene. CDR3 nucleotides: TGTGCCAGCAGTGACAGCTCTGGAAACACCATATATTTT. This translates into CASSDSSGNTIYF.

This CDR3 reads CASSFLTSLDSGANVLTF. The CDR3 DNA follows: TGTGCCAGCAGCTTTTTAACTAGTCTTGACTCTGGGGCCAACGTCCTGACTTTC. V gene TRBV7-9 combines with J gene TRBJ2-6; D might be TRBD2 (5 bases). V lost 3 bases, J lost 0 bases, and 15 bases lay in between. The CDR3 is made up of 18 amino acids. Germline CDR1 and CDR2: SEHNR and FQNEAQ (reference sequence). The full variable domain, completed using reference TRBV7-9 and TRBJ2-6, is DTGVSQNPRHKITKRGQNVTFRCDPISEHNRLYWYRQTLGQGPEFLTYFQNEAQLEKSRLLSDRFSAERPKGSFSTLEIQRTEQGDSAMYLCASSFLTSLDSGANVLTFGAGSRLTVL.

The CDR3 DNA follows: TGTGCCAGCAGCAAACTAAAACCTCGAGGCCAGCTACAAGAGACCCAGTACTTC. It encodes CASSKLKPRGQLQETQYF. The chain recombines TRBV21-1 with TRBJ2-5; the table's D call, TRBD2, was not checked against the DNA. TRBV21-1 is a known pseudogene. The CDR3 totals 18 residues.

This clone was counted a few times. The rearrangement links TRBV2 to TRBJ1-6, with D possibly being TRBD1 (5 bases). CDR1 is SNHLY, CDR2 FYNNEI, per germline. This CDR3 has 15 residues. Trimming took off 4 bases at V and 7 bases at J, with 14 bases between the two ends. The CDR3: CASSVGAPKNSPLHF. For the CDR3, the DNA is TGTGCCAGCAGTGTAGGGGCTCCTAAAAATTCACCCCTCCACTTT. Supplemented by reference TRBV2 and TRBJ1-6, the full variable domain reads EPEVTQTPSHQVTQMGQEVILRCVPISNHLYFYWYRQILGQKVEFLVSFYNNEISEKSEIFDDQFSVERPDGSNFTLKIRSTKLEDSAMYFCASSVGAPKNSPLHFGNGTRLTVT.